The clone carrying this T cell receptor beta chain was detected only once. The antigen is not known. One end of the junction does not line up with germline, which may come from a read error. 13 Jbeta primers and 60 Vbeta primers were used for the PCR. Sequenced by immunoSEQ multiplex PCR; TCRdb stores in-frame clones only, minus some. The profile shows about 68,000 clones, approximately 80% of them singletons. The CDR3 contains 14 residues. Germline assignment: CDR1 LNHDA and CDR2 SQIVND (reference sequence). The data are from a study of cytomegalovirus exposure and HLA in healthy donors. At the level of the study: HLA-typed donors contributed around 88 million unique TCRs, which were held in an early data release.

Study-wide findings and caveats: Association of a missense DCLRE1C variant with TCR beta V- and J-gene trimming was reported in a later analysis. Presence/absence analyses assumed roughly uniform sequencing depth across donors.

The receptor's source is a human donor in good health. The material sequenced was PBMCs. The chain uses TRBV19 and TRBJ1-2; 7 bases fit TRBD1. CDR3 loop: CVSTTGVSNYGYTF. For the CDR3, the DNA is TGTGTCAGTACAACAGGGGTGTCAAACTATGGCTACACCTTC.